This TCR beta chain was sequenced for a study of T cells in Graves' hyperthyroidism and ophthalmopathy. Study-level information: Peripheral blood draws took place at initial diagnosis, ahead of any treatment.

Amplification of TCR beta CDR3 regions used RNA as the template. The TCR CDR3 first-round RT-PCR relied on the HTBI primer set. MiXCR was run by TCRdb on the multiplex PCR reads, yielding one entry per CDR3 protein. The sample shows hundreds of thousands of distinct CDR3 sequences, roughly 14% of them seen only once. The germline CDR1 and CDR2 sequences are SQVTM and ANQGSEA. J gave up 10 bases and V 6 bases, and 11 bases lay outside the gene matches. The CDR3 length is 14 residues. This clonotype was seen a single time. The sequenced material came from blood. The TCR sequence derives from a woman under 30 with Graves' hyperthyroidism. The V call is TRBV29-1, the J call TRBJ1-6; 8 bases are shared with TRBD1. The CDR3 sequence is CSVISGGPGSPLHF. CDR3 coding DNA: TGCAGCGTCATATCAGGGGGCCCAGGCTCACCCCTCCACTTT.